A selection of T cell receptor beta chains follows, all from one sample in a study of cytomegalovirus exposure and HLA in healthy donors. Assay: immunoSEQ multiplex PCR; the TCRdb copy retains only in-frame clones and omits some. The sample has fewer than 150,000 clones, 88% seen once; the top ten hold approximately 1.5%. The sample was PBMCs. The receptors come from a man aged 25 to 40 in good health and CMV-seronegative. Both conserved end residues are part of each CDR3. Fields, in order: D gene, V gene, J gene, CDR3 protein. D genes are given only for firm matches.

>TRBD2|TRBV5-1|TRBJ2-3
CASSGGETSGRTTDTQYF
>.|TRBV7-6|TRBJ2-2
CASRPTDFTGELFF
>TRBD1|TRBV19|TRBJ1-5
CASSYFRGTNQPQHF
>.|TRBV15|TRBJ2-3
CATSSKGAFDTQYF
>TRBD2|TRBV6-5|TRBJ2-7
CASSQMGGGEYEQYF
>.|TRBV6-1|TRBJ1-5
CASSVGGVRQHF
>.|TRBV7-9|TRBJ2-7
CASSFVLSHEQYF
>.|TRBV5-1|TRBJ2-7
CASGWTDSYEQYF
>TRBD2|TRBV7-2|TRBJ2-5
CASREGSGSFETQYF
>.|TRBV2|TRBJ1-5
CASSLTGPGNQPQHF
>TRBD2|TRBV7-9|TRBJ2-2
CASSPTGTTVGELFF
>TRBD1|TRBV30|TRBJ2-3
CAWGTGSTDTQYF
>TRBD1|TRBV30|TRBJ2-4
CAWSEGQGGAKNIQYF
>.|TRBV18|TRBJ1-1
CASSPPRVTNTEAFF
>.|TRBV11-2|TRBJ2-7
CASERVYEQYF
>TRBD1|TRBV2|TRBJ1-1
CAPTGTLNTEAFF
>TRBD2|TRBV6-5|TRBJ2-7
CASRSGLGEGEQYF
>.|TRBV4-1|TRBJ2-7
CASSQIWEAVYEQYF
>TRBD2|TRBV15|TRBJ2-7
CATSSRAGAGYEQYF
>TRBD1|TRBV18|TRBJ2-5
CASSQQGGGQETQYF
>.|TRBV25-1|TRBJ2-2
CASSESGKSTGELFF
>TRBD1|TRBV5-1|TRBJ2-7
CASRPGTGGYEQYF
>TRBD1|TRBV2|TRBJ1-1
CASGTGRNTEAFF
>TRBD1|TRBV11-2|TRBJ1-2
CASSRGTDYGYTF
>.|TRBV5-6|TRBJ2-3
CASSSSVGETSTDTQYF
>.|TRBV30|TRBJ1-1
CAWSVRGRGEAFF
>TRBD2|TRBV9|TRBJ2-5
CASSLTPGEGETQYF
>TRBD2|TRBV29-1|TRBJ2-3
CSVETSGRDTQYF
>.|TRBV6-5|TRBJ2-7
CASSYLGEQYF
>TRBD2|TRBV13|TRBJ2-1
CASSLGGRVLNNEQFF
>TRBD1|TRBV11-3|TRBJ2-7
CASSLEGPGQGGYEQYF
>TRBD2|TRBV11-2|TRBJ2-2
CASSWRERVRAGELFF
>.|TRBV4-3|TRBJ1-1
CASSQGAGQNTEAFF
>TRBD2|TRBV7-3|TRBJ2-1
CASSLYGNWGGTYNEQFF
>.|TRBV29-1|TRBJ1-2
CSVDVMGSGTF
>TRBD2|TRBV12-5|TRBJ2-7
CASGLWLAGGADEQYF
>.|TRBV7-9|TRBJ2-3
CASSLALTDTDTQYF
>.|TRBV7-8|TRBJ1-3
CASVAGASGNTIYF
>.|TRBV5-1|TRBJ1-1
CASGSLKEGTEAFF
>.|TRBV4-3|TRBJ1-5
CASSQEGYPNQPQHF
>TRBD2|TRBV10-2|TRBJ2-5
CASSIRLAGVGETQYF
>.|TRBV29-1|TRBJ2-1
CSVEDTASSYNEQFF